The sequence of this T cell receptor (beta chain) was determined in a study of T cell responses to AZD1222 COVID-19 vaccine. Whole-study context: Second-dose recipients at about 4 or about 12 weeks were treated as one pooled group. Whole-study results and caveats: Spike was spanned by vaccine-associated CD4 TCRs, with dominance at 160-218 and 743-854.

Repertoires were generated with immunoSEQ multiplex PCR, while TCRdb's copy carries only in-frame clones and drops some. The sample carries about 180,000 clones, roughly 88% recorded once. Losses at the gene ends were 6 bases for V and 1 base for J; bases not matched to a gene: 9. Germline V lookup: CDR1 SNHLY, CDR2 FYNNEI. CDR3 length: 16 amino acids. Turning to this clone: Its antigen is undetermined.

The material sequenced was peripheral blood, taken on day 0 of AZD1222 vaccination. The chain employs TRBV2 and TRBJ1-5; 7 bases align to TRBD1. The receptor's source is an adult in good health. Here the CDR3 DNA reads TGTGCCAGCAGCTCCGACAGGGTGGGGAGCAATCAGCCCCAGCATTTT. Amino acid sequence: CASSSDRVGSNQPQHF.